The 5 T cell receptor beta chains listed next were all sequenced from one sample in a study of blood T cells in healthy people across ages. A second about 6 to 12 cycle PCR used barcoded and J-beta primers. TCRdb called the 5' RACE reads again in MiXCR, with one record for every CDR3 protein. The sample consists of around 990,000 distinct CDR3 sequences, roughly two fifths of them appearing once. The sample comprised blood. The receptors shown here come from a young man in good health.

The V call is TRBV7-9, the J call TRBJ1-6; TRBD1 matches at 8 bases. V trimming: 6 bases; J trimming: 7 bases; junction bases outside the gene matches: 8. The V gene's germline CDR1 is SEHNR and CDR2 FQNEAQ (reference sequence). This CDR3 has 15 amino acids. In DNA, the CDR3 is TGTGCCAGCAGGACAGGGGCAAGATTAAATTCACCCCTCCACTTT. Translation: CASRTGARLNSPLHF.

The DNA for the CDR3 is TGTGCCAGCAGCTTAGTCACGTACGAGCAGTTCTTC. Translated: CASSLVTYEQFF. V usage is TRBV7-2 and J usage is TRBJ2-1, with D unresolved. Deletions cut 1 base from V and 10 bases from J, with 8 bases between. CDR3 length: 12 residues. Germline-derived CDR1 and CDR2 are SGHTA and FQGNSA.

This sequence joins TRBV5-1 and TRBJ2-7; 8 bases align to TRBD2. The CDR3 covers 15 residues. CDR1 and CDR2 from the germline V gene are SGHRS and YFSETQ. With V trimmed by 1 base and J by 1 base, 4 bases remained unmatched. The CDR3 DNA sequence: TGCGCCAGCAGCTTGAATAGCGGGGAGTCCTACGAGCAGTACTTC. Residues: CASSLNSGESYEQYF.

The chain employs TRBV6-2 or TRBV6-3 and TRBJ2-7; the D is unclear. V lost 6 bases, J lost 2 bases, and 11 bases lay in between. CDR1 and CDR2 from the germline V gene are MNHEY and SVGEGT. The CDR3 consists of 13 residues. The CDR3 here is CASSRLDPYEQYF. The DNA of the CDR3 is TGTGCCAGCAGCCGATTGGACCCCTACGAGCAGTACTTC.

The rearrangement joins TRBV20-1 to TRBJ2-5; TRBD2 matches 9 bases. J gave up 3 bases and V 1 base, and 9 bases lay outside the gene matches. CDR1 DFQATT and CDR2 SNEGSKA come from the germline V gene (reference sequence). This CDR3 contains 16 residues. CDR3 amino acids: CSARAAASGVEETQYF. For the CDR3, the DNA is TGCAGTGCTAGAGCGGCGGCTAGCGGGGTAGAAGAGACCCAGTACTTC.